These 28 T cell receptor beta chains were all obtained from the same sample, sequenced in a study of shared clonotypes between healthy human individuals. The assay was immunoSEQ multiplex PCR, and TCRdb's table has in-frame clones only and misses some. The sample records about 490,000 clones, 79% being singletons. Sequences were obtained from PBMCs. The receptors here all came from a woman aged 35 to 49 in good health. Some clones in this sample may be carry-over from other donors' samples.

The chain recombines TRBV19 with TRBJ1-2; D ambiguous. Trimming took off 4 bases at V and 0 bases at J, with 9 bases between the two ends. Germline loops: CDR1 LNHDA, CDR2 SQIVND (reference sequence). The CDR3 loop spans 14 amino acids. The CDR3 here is CASSRGGANYGYTF. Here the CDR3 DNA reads TGTGCCAGTAGTAGGGGAGGAGCTAACTATGGCTACACCTTC.

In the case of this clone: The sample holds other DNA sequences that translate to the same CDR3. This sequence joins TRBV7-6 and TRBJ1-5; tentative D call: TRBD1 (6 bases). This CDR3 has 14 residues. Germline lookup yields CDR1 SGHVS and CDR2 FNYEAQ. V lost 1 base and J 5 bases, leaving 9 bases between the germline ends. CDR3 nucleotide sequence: TGTGCCAGCAGCTTAGAAACAGGGCATCAGCCCCAGCATTTT. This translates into CASSLETGHQPQHF. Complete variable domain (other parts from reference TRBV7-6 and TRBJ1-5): GAGVSQSPRYKVTKRGQDVALRCDPISGHVSLYWYRQALGQGPEFLTYFNYEAQQDKSGLPNDRFSAERPEGSISTLTIQRTEQRDSAMYRCASSLETGHQPQHFGDGTRLSIL.

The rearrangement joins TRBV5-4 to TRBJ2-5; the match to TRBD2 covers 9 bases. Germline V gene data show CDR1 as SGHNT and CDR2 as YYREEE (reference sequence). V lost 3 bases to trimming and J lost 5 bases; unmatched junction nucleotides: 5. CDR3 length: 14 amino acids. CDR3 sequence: CASSSVAGVETQYF. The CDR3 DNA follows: TGTGCCAGCAGCTCTGTAGCGGGGGTGGAGACCCAGTACTTC.

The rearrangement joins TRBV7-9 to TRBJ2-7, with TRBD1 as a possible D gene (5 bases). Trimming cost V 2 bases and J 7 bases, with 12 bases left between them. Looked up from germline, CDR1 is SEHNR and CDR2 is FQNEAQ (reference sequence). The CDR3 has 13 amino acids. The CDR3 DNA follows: TGTGCCAGCAGCTTATATCAGGGCCTGGAGCAGTACTTC. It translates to CASSLYQGLEQYF.

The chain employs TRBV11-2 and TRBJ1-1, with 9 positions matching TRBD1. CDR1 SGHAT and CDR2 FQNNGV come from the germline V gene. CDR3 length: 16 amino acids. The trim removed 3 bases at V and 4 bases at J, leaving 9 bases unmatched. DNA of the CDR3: TGTGCCAGCAGCTTCCCCGGACAGGGGCCGGGCACTGAAGCTTTCTTT. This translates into CASSFPGQGPGTEAFF.

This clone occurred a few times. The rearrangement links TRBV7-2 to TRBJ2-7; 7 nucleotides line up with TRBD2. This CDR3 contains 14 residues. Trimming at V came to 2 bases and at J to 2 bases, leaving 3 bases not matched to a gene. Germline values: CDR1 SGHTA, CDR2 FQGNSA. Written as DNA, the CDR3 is TGTGCCAGCAGCTTAAGAGGGACTACCTACGAGCAGTACTTC. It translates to CASSLRGTTYEQYF.

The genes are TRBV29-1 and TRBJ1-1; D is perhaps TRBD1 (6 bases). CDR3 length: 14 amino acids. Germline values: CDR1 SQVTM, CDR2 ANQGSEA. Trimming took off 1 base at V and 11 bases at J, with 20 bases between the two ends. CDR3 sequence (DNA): TGCAGCGTTGAAGGGTTGCAGGGGTCTCCTCGGGCTTTCTTT. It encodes CSVEGLQGSPRAFF.

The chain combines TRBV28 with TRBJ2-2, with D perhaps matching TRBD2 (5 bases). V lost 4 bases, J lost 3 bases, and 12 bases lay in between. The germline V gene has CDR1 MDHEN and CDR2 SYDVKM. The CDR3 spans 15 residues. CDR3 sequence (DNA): TGTGCCAGCAGTTCAGCTAGCCGGGACACCGGGGAGCTGTTTTTT. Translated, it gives CASSSASRDTGELFF.

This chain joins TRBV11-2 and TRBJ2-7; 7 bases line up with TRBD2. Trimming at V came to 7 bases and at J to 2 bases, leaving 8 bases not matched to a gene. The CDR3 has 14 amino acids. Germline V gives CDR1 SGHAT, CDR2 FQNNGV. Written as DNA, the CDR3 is TGTGCCAGCAATGAGGGCGGGAGCACCTACGAGCAGTACTTC. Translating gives CASNEGGSTYEQYF.

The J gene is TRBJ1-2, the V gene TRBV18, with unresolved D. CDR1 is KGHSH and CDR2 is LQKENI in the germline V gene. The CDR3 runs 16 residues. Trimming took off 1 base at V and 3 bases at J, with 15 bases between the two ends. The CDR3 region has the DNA TGTGCCAGCTCACCACAGGCAGTGGGGTTCGACTATGGCTACACCTTC. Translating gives CASSPQAVGFDYGYTF.

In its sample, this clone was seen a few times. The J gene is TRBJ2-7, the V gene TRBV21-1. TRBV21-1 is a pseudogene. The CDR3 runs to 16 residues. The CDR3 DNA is TGTGCCAGCAGCAAAAAGATTAGGGTTCAGCCCTACGAGCAGTACTTC. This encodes CASSKKIRVQPYEQYF.

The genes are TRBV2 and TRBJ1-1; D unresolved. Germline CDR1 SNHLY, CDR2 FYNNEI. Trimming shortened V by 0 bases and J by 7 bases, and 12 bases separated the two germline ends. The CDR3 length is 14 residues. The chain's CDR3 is CASSEAPTRGEAFF. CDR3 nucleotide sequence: TGTGCCAGCAGTGAAGCGCCCACACGGGGTGAAGCTTTCTTT.

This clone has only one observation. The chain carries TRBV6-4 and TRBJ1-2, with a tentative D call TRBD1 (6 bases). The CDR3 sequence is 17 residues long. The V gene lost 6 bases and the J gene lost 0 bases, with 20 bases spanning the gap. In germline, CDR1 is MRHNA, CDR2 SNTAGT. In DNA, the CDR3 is TGTGCCAGCAGCCCCACGGGGGGGACAAGAACTAACTATGGCTACACCTTC. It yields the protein CASSPTGGTRTNYGYTF.

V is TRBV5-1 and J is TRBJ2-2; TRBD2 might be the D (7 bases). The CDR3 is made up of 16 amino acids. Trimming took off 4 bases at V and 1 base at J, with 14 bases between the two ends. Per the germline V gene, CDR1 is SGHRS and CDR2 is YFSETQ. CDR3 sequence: CASSQTGGLNTGELFF. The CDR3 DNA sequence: TGCGCCAGCAGCCAAACCGGGGGGCTGAACACCGGGGAGCTGTTTTTT.

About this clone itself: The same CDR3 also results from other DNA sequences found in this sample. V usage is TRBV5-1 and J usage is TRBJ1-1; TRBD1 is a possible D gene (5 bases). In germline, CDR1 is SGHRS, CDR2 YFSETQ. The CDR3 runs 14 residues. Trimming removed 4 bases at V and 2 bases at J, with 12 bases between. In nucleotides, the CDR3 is TGCGCCAGCAGCCCAAGGCAGGGCAACACTGAAGCTTTCTTT. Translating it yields CASSPRQGNTEAFF.

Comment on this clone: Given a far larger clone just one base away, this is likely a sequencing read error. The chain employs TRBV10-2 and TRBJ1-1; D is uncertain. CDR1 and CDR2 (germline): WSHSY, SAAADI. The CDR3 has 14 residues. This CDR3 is CASSVNYVNTKAFF. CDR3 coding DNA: TGCGCCAGCAGTGTCAACTACGTGAACACTAAAGCTTTCTTT.

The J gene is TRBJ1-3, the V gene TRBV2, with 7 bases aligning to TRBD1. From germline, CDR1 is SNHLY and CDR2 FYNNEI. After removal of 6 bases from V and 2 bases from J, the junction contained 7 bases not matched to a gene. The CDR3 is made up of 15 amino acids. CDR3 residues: CASSAGRGPGNTIYF. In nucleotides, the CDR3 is TGTGCCAGCAGCGCTGGGAGGGGGCCTGGAAACACCATATATTTT.

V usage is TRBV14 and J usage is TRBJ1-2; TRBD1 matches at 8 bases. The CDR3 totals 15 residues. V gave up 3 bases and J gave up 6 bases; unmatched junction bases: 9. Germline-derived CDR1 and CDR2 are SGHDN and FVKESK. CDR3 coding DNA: TGTGCCAGCAGCCAGCTGCGGACAGGGAGGGATGGCTACACCTTC. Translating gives CASSQLRTGRDGYTF.

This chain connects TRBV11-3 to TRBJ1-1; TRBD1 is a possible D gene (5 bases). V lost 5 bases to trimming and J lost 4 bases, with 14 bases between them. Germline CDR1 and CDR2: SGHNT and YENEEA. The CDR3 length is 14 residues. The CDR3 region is CASSPKMRGTEAFF. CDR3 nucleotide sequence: TGTGCCAGCAGCCCCAAGATGAGGGGCACTGAAGCTTTCTTT.

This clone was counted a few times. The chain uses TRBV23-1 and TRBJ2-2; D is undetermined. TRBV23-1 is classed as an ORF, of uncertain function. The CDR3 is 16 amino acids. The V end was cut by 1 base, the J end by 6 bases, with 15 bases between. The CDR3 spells CASSQFNRLAAGELFF. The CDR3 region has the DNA TGCGCCAGCAGTCAATTTAACCGCCTTGCCGCCGGGGAGCTGTTTTTT.

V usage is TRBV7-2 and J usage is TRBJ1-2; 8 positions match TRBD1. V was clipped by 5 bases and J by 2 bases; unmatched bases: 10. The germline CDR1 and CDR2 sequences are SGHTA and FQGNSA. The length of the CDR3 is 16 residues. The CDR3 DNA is TGTGCCAGCAGCGTTCGGACAGGGAGGCCGAACTATGGCTACACCTTC. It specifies CASSVRTGRPNYGYTF.

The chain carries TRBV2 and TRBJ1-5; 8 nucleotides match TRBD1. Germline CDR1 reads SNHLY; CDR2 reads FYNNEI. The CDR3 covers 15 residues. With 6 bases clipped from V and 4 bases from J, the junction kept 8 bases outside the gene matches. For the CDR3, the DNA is TGTGCCAGCAGACTAAGGTGGACAGGGAATCAGCCCCAGCATTTT. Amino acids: CASRLRWTGNQPQHF. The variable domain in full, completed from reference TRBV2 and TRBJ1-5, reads EPEVTQTPSHQVTQMGQEVILRCVPISNHLYFYWYRQILGQKVEFLVSFYNNEISEKSEIFDDQFSVERPDGSNFTLKIRSTKLEDSAMYFCASRLRWTGNQPQHFGDGTRLSIL.

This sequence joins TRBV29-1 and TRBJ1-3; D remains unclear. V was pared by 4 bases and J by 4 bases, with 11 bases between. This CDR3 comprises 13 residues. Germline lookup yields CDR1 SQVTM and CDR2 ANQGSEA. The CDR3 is CSVGEALGNTIYF. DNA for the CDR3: TGCAGCGTTGGAGAAGCCCTGGGAAACACCATATATTTT.

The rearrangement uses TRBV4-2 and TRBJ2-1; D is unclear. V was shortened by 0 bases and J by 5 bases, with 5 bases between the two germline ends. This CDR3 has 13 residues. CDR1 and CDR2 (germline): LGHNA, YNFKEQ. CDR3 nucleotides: TGTGCCAGCAGCCAAGATCGGGACAATGAGCAGTTCTTC. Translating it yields CASSQDRDNEQFF.

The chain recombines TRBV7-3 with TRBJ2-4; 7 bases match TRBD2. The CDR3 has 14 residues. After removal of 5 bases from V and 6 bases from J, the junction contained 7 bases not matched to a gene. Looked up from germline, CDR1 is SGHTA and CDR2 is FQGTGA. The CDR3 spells CASSASGRGNIQYF. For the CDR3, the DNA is TGTGCCAGCAGCGCTAGCGGAAGGGGAAACATTCAGTACTTC.

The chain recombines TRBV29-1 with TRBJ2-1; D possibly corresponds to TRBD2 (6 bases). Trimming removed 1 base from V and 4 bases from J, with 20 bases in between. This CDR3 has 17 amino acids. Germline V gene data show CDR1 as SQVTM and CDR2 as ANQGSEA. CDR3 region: CSVEGKGRSGMYNEQFF. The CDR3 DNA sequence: TGCAGCGTTGAAGGGAAAGGGAGGTCAGGGATGTACAATGAGCAGTTCTTC.

The CDR3 nucleotides are TGTGCCAGCGGGCGAGAGACCCAGTACTTC. It yields the protein CASGRETQYF. V usage is TRBV28 and J usage is TRBJ2-5; D uncertain. The CDR3 totals 10 residues. Germline values: CDR1 MDHEN, CDR2 SYDVKM. Trimming took off 8 bases at V and 4 bases at J, with 5 bases between the two ends.

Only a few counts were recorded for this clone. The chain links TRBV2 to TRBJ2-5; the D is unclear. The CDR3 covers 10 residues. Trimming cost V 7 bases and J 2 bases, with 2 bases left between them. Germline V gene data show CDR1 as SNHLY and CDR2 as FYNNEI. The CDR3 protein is CASKQETQYF. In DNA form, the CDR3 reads TGTGCCAGCAAACAAGAGACCCAGTACTTC.